This is a list of T cell receptor beta chains from one sample in a study of metastatic and nonmetastatic thyroid tumors. TCRdb reassembled clones from the PCR reads with MiXCR. This sample has about 16,000 clones, with 24% found just once. The sequenced sample consisted of tumor tissue. These receptors were collected from a male donor with papillary thyroid cancer or a benign thyroid nodule (not recorded which). Some clones in this sample may be carry-over from other donors' samples. Both conserved end residues are part of each CDR3. D genes are given only for firm matches. Clone size, where shown, is once, few, many, or a class for clones that have expanded.

v_gene: TRBV12-3/TRBV12-4
j_gene: TRBJ2-2
d_gene: -
abundance: medium-sized
CDR3nt: TGTGCCAGCAGTTTCGCCTCGTGGGACACCGGGGAGCTGTTTTTT
CDR3aa: CASSFASWDTGELFF

v_gene: TRBV24-1
j_gene: TRBJ2-1
d_gene: -
abundance: medium-sized
CDR3nt: TGTGCCACCAGTGATTTGGCTGCGGGCTGGGATGAGCAGTTCTTC
CDR3aa: CATSDLAAGWDEQFF

v_gene: TRBV7-8
j_gene: TRBJ1-1
d_gene: -
abundance: many
CDR3nt: TGTGCCAGCAGCTTTAACTCCGGGACATCCAACACTGAAGCTTTCTTT
CDR3aa: CASSFNSGTSNTEAFF

v_gene: TRBV18
j_gene: TRBJ1-2
d_gene: -
abundance: many
CDR3nt: TGTGCCAGCTCACCTGAGGGTTCGGGCTATGGCTACACCTTC
CDR3aa: CASSPEGSGYGYTF

v_gene: TRBV5-1
j_gene: TRBJ2-3
d_gene: TRBD2
abundance: medium-sized
CDR3nt: TGCGCCACTAGTAGCGGGCACACAGATACGCAGTATTTT
CDR3aa: CATSSGHTDTQYF

v_gene: TRBV20-1
j_gene: TRBJ2-7
d_gene: -
abundance: few
CDR3nt: TGCAGTGCTAGATCCGGGACTTTCTACGAGCAGTACTTC
CDR3aa: CSARSGTFYEQYF

v_gene: TRBV19
j_gene: TRBJ1-5
d_gene: -
abundance: few
CDR3nt: TGTGCCAGTACCGGAGACAGGAATCAGCCCCAGCATTTT
CDR3aa: CASTGDRNQPQHF

v_gene: TRBV30
j_gene: TRBJ2-3
d_gene: TRBD2
abundance: many
CDR3nt: TGTGCCTGGGCTCCTAGCGGGGGGGGGACAGATACGCAGTATTTT
CDR3aa: CAWAPSGGGTDTQYF

v_gene: TRBV11-3
j_gene: TRBJ2-7
d_gene: TRBD1
abundance: -
CDR3nt: TGTGCCAGCAGATTCGACAGGGGCTACGAGCAGTACTTC
CDR3aa: CASRFDRGYEQYF

v_gene: TRBV3-1
j_gene: TRBJ2-3
d_gene: -
abundance: many
CDR3nt: TGTGCCAGCAGCCAAGAAGGCGAGGAAGCAGATGCGCAGTATTTT
CDR3aa: CASSQEGEEADAQYF

v_gene: TRBV12-3/TRBV12-4
j_gene: TRBJ2-2
d_gene: -
abundance: -
CDR3nt: TGTGCCAGCAGTTTTGCAGGGCCCGGGGAGCTGTTTTTT
CDR3aa: CASSFAGPGELFF

v_gene: TRBV10-2
j_gene: TRBJ2-1
d_gene: -
abundance: many
CDR3nt: TGCGCCAGCAGTGAGGGTGCCGGGACATCCCAGTTCTTC
CDR3aa: CASSEGAGTSQFF

v_gene: TRBV20-1
j_gene: TRBJ1-2
d_gene: -
abundance: once
CDR3nt: TGCAGTGCTAGAGGGGGGGGTGGTGGCTACACCTTC
CDR3aa: CSARGGGGGYTF

v_gene: TRBV19
j_gene: TRBJ1-4
d_gene: -
abundance: few
CDR3nt: TGTGCCAGTAGTGATGGGAACTATGAAAAACTGTTTTTT
CDR3aa: CASSDGNYEKLFF

v_gene: TRBV20-1
j_gene: TRBJ1-4
d_gene: -
abundance: -
CDR3nt: TGCAGTGCTACCTTAAGGGGGACTAATGAAAAACTGTTTTTT
CDR3aa: CSATLRGTNEKLFF

v_gene: TRBV4-1
j_gene: TRBJ1-5
d_gene: TRBD1
abundance: -
CDR3nt: TGCGCCAGCGCCCCCCGGACAGGGCGGAATCAGCCCCAGCATTTT
CDR3aa: CASAPRTGRNQPQHF

v_gene: TRBV9
j_gene: TRBJ1-4
d_gene: -
abundance: many
CDR3nt: TGTGCCAGCAGCGTTGATCTGGGGACGGCGGGTGAAAAACTGTTTTTT
CDR3aa: CASSVDLGTAGEKLFF

v_gene: TRBV30
j_gene: TRBJ2-7
d_gene: -
abundance: few
CDR3nt: TGTGCCTGGAGTCCTAGCTTCTACGAGCAGTACTTC
CDR3aa: CAWSPSFYEQYF